This T cell receptor (beta chain) was documented in a study of T cells in women clearing cervical HPV infection. At the level of the study: Donors had HPV16-related CIN3 or worse; 2 had invasive cancer.

V was clipped by 6 bases and J by 5 bases, with 10 bases between them. CDR3 length: 13 residues. With respect to this clone: As yet, its antigen is unknown. The read stops 3 residues short of the end of the CDR3; the missing end is completed from the germline J gene.

This table comes from immunoSEQ multiplex PCR, and its TCRdb copy is limited to in-frame clones, with some not included. This sample lists about 36,000 clones; its ten largest clones have 1.7%. Whole-study findings and limits: T-cell numbers per sample were unknown and may explain richness differences. CIN3+ cases had significantly higher TCR repertoire richness than controls, but evenness did not differ. TRBV6-7 relative abundance averaged approximately 0.11% in cases and under 0.2% in controls.

The clonotype originates from a woman aged 18 to 75 with a cervical HPV16 infection that either progressed to CIN3+ or cleared (not recorded which). The chain employs TRBV12-3 or TRBV12-4 and TRBJ2-2; maybe TRBD1 (6 bases). Sequenced input: blood buffy coat. CDR3 in amino acids: CASSVRGTGELFF. CDR3 DNA (partial): TGTGCCAGCAGCGTCAGGGGAACCGGGGAG.